This T cell receptor (beta chain) is drawn from a study of cytomegalovirus exposure and HLA in healthy donors. A note on this clone: Its antigen remains unknown.

With V trimmed by 4 bases and J by 8 bases, 6 bases remained unmatched. The CDR3 contains 14 residues. Germline V gene sequence: CDR1 SGHNT, CDR2 YYREEE (reference sequence). Regarding the study as a whole: With later analysis, a missense DCLRE1C variant became linked to TCR beta V- and J-gene trimming.

A multiplex PCR was run with 60 Vbeta primers and 13 Jbeta primers. Assay used: immunoSEQ multiplex PCR; TCRdb lists only in-frame clones, some missing. The sample has some 100,000 clones, about 81% seen once. The sequence was collected from a middle-aged man in good health and CMV-seronegative. Sequenced input: PBMCs. This sequence joins TRBV5-4 and TRBJ1-4, with 9 nucleotides matching TRBD1. CDR3 coding DNA: TGTGCCAGCAGCAGGGACAGGGCAGGGGAAAAACTGTTTTTT. Translating gives CASSRDRAGEKLFF.